These 3 T cell receptor beta chains originate from one sample sequenced in a study of cytomegalovirus exposure and HLA in healthy donors. The PCR was carried out with 60 Vbeta primers and 13 Jbeta primers. Sequenced by immunoSEQ multiplex PCR; TCRdb stores in-frame clones only, minus some. The data contain 69,000 or so clones, 74% of them singletons. Sequenced: PBMCs. Receptor source: a woman in her sixties or seventies in good health and CMV-seropositive.

The chain recombines TRBV30 with TRBJ2-7; 8 positions match TRBD2. Per germline, CDR1 GTSNPN and CDR2 SVGIG (reference sequence). The CDR3 covers 14 residues. Trimming took 1 base from V and 4 from J; bases not matched to a gene: 6. CDR3 region: CAWSGGGLAYEQYF. Written as DNA, the CDR3 is TGTGCCTGGAGTGGCGGGGGGCTTGCTTACGAGCAGTACTTC.

J is TRBJ2-5 and V is TRBV29-1, with D perhaps TRBD2 (6 bases). V was shortened by 4 bases and J by 5 bases, with 14 bases between the two germline ends. Germline V gene sequence: CDR1 SQVTM, CDR2 ANQGSEA. The CDR3 is 13 residues long. CDR3 sequence: CSVARYAGETQYF. The CDR3 DNA is TGCAGCGTTGCGCGCTACGCGGGGGAGACCCAGTACTTC. Drawing the rest from reference TRBV29-1 and TRBJ2-5, the complete variable domain is SAVISQKPSRDICQRGTSLTIQCQVDSQVTMMFWYRQQPGQSLTLIATANQGSEATYESGFVIDKFPISRPNLTFSTLTVSNMSPEDSSIYLCSVARYAGETQYFGPGTRLLVL.

The CDR3, as DNA: TGTGCCAGCAGCCAAGGACGGACTTTCGGTGGCTACACCTTC. Protein sequence: CASSQGRTFGGYTF. This chain connects TRBV7-2 to TRBJ1-2; D gene uncertain. This CDR3 contains 14 residues. The V gene lost 5 bases and the J gene lost 7 bases, with 17 bases spanning the gap. The germline V gene has CDR1 SGHTA and CDR2 FQGNSA.